A selection of T cell receptor beta chains follows, all from one sample in a study of shared clonotypes between healthy human individuals. Profiled with immunoSEQ multiplex PCR; TCRdb holds only in-frame clones, not every one. In the table there are approximately 1,000,000 clones, 75% to 85% of which are singletons. Sequencing was performed on memory CD4+ T cells from PBMCs. The receptors stem from a man in his late teens or twenties in good health. Some clones in this sample may be carry-over from other donors' samples. CDR3s include the opening cysteine and the closing phenylalanine or tryptophan. D genes are given only for firm matches. Clone size, where shown, is once, few, many, or a class for clones that have expanded.

cdr3_aa cdr3_nt d_call v_call clone_size j_call
CASSPSTSASTDTQYF TGTGCCAGCAGCCCCTCCACTAGCGCTAGCACAGATACGCAGTATTTT TRBD2 TRBV9 few TRBJ2-3
CASSATSGQETQYF TGTGCCAGCAGCGCAACTAGCGGACAAGAGACCCAGTACTTC TRBD2 TRBV9 once TRBJ2-5
CASSLGPNLIYEQYF TGCGCCAGCAGCTTGGGCCCGAATCTAATCTACGAGCAGTACTTC . TRBV5-1 . TRBJ2-7
CASSVGGRGKTQYF TGTGCCAGCAGCGTAGGCGGGAGAGGAAAGACCCAGTACTTC TRBD2 TRBV9 . TRBJ2-5
CASSTNPGQANEKLFF TGTGCCAGCAGTACTAACCCGGGACAGGCTAATGAAAAACTGTTTTTT TRBD1 TRBV28 . TRBJ1-4
CASTPVLNTGELFF TGTGCCAGCACCCCCGTACTTAACACCGGGGAGCTGTTTTTT . TRBV9 . TRBJ2-2
CASSEEGTSYEQFF TGTGCCAGCAGTGAAGAAGGGACTAGCTATGAGCAGTTCTTC TRBD2 TRBV6-4 few TRBJ2-1
CASSLVVVEWDEKLFF TGTGCCAGCAGCTTAGTAGTGGTGGAGTGGGATGAAAAACTGTTTTTT . TRBV7-9 . TRBJ1-4
CASSREVTSTDTQYF TGCGCCAGCAGTCGGGAGGTGACTAGCACAGATACGCAGTATTTT TRBD2 TRBV5-1 . TRBJ2-3
CASSAGTGVAGELFF TGCGCCAGCAGCGCCGGGACAGGGGTTGCCGGGGAGCTGTTTTTT TRBD1 TRBV5-1 . TRBJ2-2
CSVTDRRGTYEQYF TGCAGCGTTACCGACCGAAGGGGTACCTACGAGCAGTACTTC . TRBV29-1 . TRBJ2-7
CASSEGLAGERGEQYF TGTGCCAGCAGTGAGGGACTAGCGGGCGAACGTGGCGAGCAGTACTTC TRBD2 TRBV6-4 . TRBJ2-7